This TCR beta chain comes out of a study of blood T cells in healthy people across ages. The wider study: Template switching picked up about one barcoded beta molecule for each two T cells.

The individuals who served as donors were healthy Caucasians living in Russia, aged about 6 to 95. This clonotype was detected only a few times. Its antigen remains unidentified. Primers used in a second PCR of about 6 to 11 cycles were a sample-barcoded 5' primer and a J-beta primer mix. Each cDNA molecule was tagged by a template-switch adaptor that had 12 random nucleotides. In TCRdb, the 5' RACE reads were re-called with MiXCR into one record per CDR3 protein. The sample consists of around 2 million distinct CDR3 sequences, about 39% of them appearing once. Study conclusions and caveats: There were more naive CD4+ cells and higher diversity in long-lived donors than in aged donors.

This CDR3 has 17 amino acids. CDR1 SGHVS and CDR2 FQNEAQ come from the germline V gene. Trimming pared 1 base from V and 3 bases from J, leaving 19 bases between. The chain recombines TRBV7-8 with TRBJ2-7; a weak D match, TRBD1 (6 bases). The sequenced sample was blood. The TCR sequence derives from a human donor in good health. DNA for the CDR3: TGTGCCAGCAGCTTAGGGCCAAGACAGGTTTCTATCTACGAGCAGTACTTC. It yields the protein CASSLGPRQVSIYEQYF.